This T cell receptor (beta chain) was recovered during a study of T cells in Graves' hyperthyroidism and ophthalmopathy. The CDR3 totals 14 residues. Per the germline V gene, CDR1 is LNHDA and CDR2 is SQIVND (reference sequence). V was cut by 7 bases and J by 8 bases, with 18 bases left in between. Template material for amplifying TCR beta CDR3 regions consisted of RNA transcripts. The HTBI set primed first-round TCR CDR3 RT-PCR. TCRdb redid the calling of the multiplex PCR reads with MiXCR, one entry per CDR3 protein. The sample consists of some 350,000 distinct CDR3 sequences, roughly 25% of them appearing once.

The TCR sequence derives from a man in his fifties with Graves' hyperthyroidism. The chain uses TRBV19 and TRBJ2-1; D perhaps matches TRBD1 (6 bases). Specimen: blood. The CDR3 region is CASTTERGSDEQFF. DNA for the CDR3: TGTGCCAGTACCACAGAAAGGGGGAGCGATGAGCAGTTCTTC.